This TCR beta chain stems from a study of blood T cells in healthy people across ages. Study context: Using template switching, researchers captured about one barcoded beta molecule for each two T cells.

This clonotype has only a few counts. This CDR3 spans 14 amino acids. Trimming took 5 bases from V and 4 from J, leaving 14 bases between them. Together with a sample-barcoded 5' primer, a J-beta primer mix was included in a second PCR lasting about 7 to 11 cycles. TCRdb reprocessed the 5' RACE reads via MiXCR and lists one record per CDR3 protein. The sample yields approximately 1,700,000 distinct CDR3 sequences, about 39% seen once. The sequenced material came from blood. This TCR was sampled from a human donor in good health. This sequence joins TRBV12-3 or TRBV12-4 and TRBJ1-2, with D uncertain. This CDR3 reads CASSRLTSSYGYTF. As DNA, the CDR3 is TGTGCCAGCAGTCGACTAACATCAAGCTATGGCTACACCTTC.